The TCR beta chain described here comes from a study of OX40 agonist ivuxolimab in advanced cancers. Repertoires were generated with immunoSEQ multiplex PCR, while TCRdb's copy carries only in-frame clones and drops some. The data show tens of thousands of clones, 89% seen once. Germline-derived CDR1 and CDR2 are GTSNPN and SVGIG (reference sequence). The V and J ends lost 0 bases and 7 bases respectively, with 12 bases between them. This CDR3 spans 13 amino acids. The rearrangement joins TRBV30 to TRBJ1-2; no clear D. This clonotype originated in an adult with an advanced solid tumor such as melanoma, head and neck, liver or kidney cancer. Sample: CD4+ or CD8+ T cells sorted from blood, taken in a trial of the OX40 agonist ivuxolimab. The CDR3 loop reads CAWSVGRTAGYTF. The CDR3 nucleotides read TGTGCCTGGAGTGTGGGCAGGACGGCTGGCTACACCTTC.